What follows describes a single TCR beta chain. There is no known antigen for this receptor. Qualities for individual bases were not recorded, and no much larger clone is one base off. In the germline V gene, CDR1 corresponds to KGHDR and CDR2 to SFDVKD. The CDR3, cysteine through phenylalanine, is 14 amino acids long. Only the CDR3 DNA stays, 42 bases, in frame from base 1. A distance of 11 bases separates the germline ends of V and J, which lose 5 bases and 5 bases respectively. This sample was taken from a study of blood T cell repertoires in COVID-19 (TCRdb year 2020). As for the study more broadly: Collaborator samples came from the United States, Italy and Spain and covered acute and convalescent phases of COVID-19. The repertoires were released in a freely available public database intended as a resource for research on the immune response to SARS-CoV-2. Nearly every sample came with metadata listing a de-identified subject ID, COVID-19 status, age in years and sex. The samples were drawn from two sources: the first 160 participants of the ongoing ImmuneRACE study, and 1,254 subjects contributed by 6 global collaborators. The prospective study material was composed of cDNA or gDNA derived from T cells, B-cell-depleted T cells, or PBMCs. HLA class I and class II types, where available, came from metadata supplied by the sample provider rather than from assay-based typing. Deeply sampled blood TCRbeta repertoires from subjects exposed to, actively infected with, or recovered from COVID-19 were included in the dataset. Paper-wide results and their limitations: The quantity of clinical and demographic metadata differed by source and by participant and was supplied without curation.

The immunoSEQ Assay, a bias-controlled multiplex PCR, was used to amplify TCRbeta CDR3 regions from genomic DNA. Regarding the original processing steps: The number of nucleated cells in each sample was estimated by amplification of reference gene primers within the assay. Sequence reads were collapsed and filtered to measure the absolute abundance of every unique TCRbeta CDR3 rearrangement. For each sample, productive Simpson clonality was calculated as the square root of Simpson's diversity index across productive rearrangements. In its TCRdb copy, this immuneACCESS table keeps in-frame sequences only and misses some clones. Where compared with another copy, unresolved V genes explain less than half of these, and the others have no known cause. D and trimming come from the DNA, and the V and J calls and clone size come from that table. Counted in this sample were roughly 250,000 clones; around 82% of them appeared once. Around 5% of the sample is held by the ten biggest clonotypes.

Collaborating institutions collected whole blood in K2EDTA tubes following their own protocols. For TCRbeta analysis, collaborators shipped samples in one of three forms: frozen whole blood, isolated PBMCs, or DNA extracted from either of those sample types. This clonotype originated in a woman in her 70s with acute or convalescent COVID-19. The rearrangement joined TRBV24-1 to TRBJ2-2; a tentative D match to TRBD1 spans 6 bases. Sequenced material: peripheral blood. In nucleotides, the sequence is TGTGCCACCAGTGTAACAGGGTTTACCGGGGAGCTGTTTTTT. Its coded protein is CATSVTGFTGELFF.